Each of the 23 T cell receptor beta chains below was sequenced from the same sample in a study of T cell changes during pregnancy in multiple sclerosis (dated by TCRdb to 2018 to 2020). Library prep was done by the immunoSEQ multiplex PCR assay. What TCRdb holds here is the immuneACCESS table cut down to in-frame rearrangements. Part of the clones is not present; checked against another copy, under half of the missing clones reflect an unresolved V gene, and the others are unexplained. The sample table records approximately 92,000 clones; approximately 92% of these occur just once. The top ten hold 2.6% of the sample. The material sequenced was peripheral blood, taken in the first trimester of pregnancy. The receptors shown here come from a female donor with multiple sclerosis, enrolled in a pregnancy study.

CDR3: CASEDRGGTEAFF. The CDR3 DNA follows: TGTGCCAGCGAAGACAGGGGGGGCACTGAAGCTTTCTTT. The chain combines TRBV6-5 with TRBJ1-1; 9 bases match TRBD1. The CDR3 contains 13 residues. Unmatched junction bases numbered 5, after V lost 8 bases and J lost 4 bases. In germline, CDR1 is MNHEY, CDR2 SVGAGI.

V gene TRBV7-8 combines with J gene TRBJ2-1, with D tentatively TRBD1 (6 bases). V lost 3 bases and J 6 bases, leaving 18 bases between the germline ends. The germline CDR1 and CDR2 sequences are SGHVS and FQNEAQ. The CDR3 extends over 16 amino acids. The CDR3, as DNA: TGTGCCAGCAGCTTGCAGTTTGCAGGGGCCAGCAATGAGCAGTTCTTC. This sequence encodes CASSLQFAGASNEQFF. Combining the CDR3 with reference TRBV7-8 and TRBJ2-1 gives the whole variable domain GAGVSQSPRYKVAKRGQDVALRCDPISGHVSLFWYQQALGQGPEFLTYFQNEAQLDKSGLPSDRFFAERPEGSVSTLKIQRTQQEDSAVYLCASSLQFAGASNEQFFGPGTRLTVL.

This sequence joins TRBV30 and TRBJ1-1, with D possibly matching TRBD1 (5 bases). The CDR3 covers 12 residues. Germline CDR1 and CDR2: GTSNPN and SVGIG (reference sequence). V gave up 3 bases and J gave up 5 bases, with 10 bases separating them. CDR3 region: CAWSREDTEAFF. CDR3 coding DNA: TGTGCCTGGAGCAGGGAGGATACTGAAGCTTTCTTT. The full variable domain, in which reference TRBV30 and TRBJ1-1 provide the parts outside the CDR3, is SQTIHQWPATLVQPVGSPLSLECTVEGTSNPNLYWYRQAAGRGLQLLFYSVGIGQISSEVPQNLSASRPQDRQFILSSKKLLLSDSGFYLCAWSREDTEAFFGQGTRLTVV.

The chain links TRBV4-3 to TRBJ1-2, with 9 bases identical to TRBD1. V was pared by 3 bases and J by 2 bases, with 10 bases of the junction left unmatched. The CDR3 is made up of 17 amino acids. CDR1 is LGHNA and CDR2 is YSLEER in the germline V gene. CDR3 region: CASSQFVSGQGNYGYTF. The CDR3 DNA reads TGCGCCAGCAGCCAGTTCGTATCGGGACAGGGAAACTATGGCTACACCTTC.

The J gene is TRBJ2-2, the V gene TRBV6-1, with 7 bases aligning to TRBD1. V dropped 5 bases and J dropped 3; count of bases not matched to a gene: 6. CDR1 and CDR2 (germline): MNHNS, SASEGT. This CDR3 is built from 15 residues. The CDR3 sequence: CASSMTGTHTGELFF. The CDR3 DNA reads as TGTGCCAGCAGTATGACAGGGACGCACACCGGGGAGCTGTTTTTT.

V is TRBV28 and J is TRBJ2-7, with D unclear. V dropped 2 bases and J dropped 3 bases, with 14 bases sitting between them. The CDR3 is made up of 15 amino acids. Per germline, CDR1 MDHEN and CDR2 SYDVKM. The CDR3 region has the DNA TGTGCCAGCAGTTTAGTGAGACAATTCCGCTACGAGCAGTACTTC. Its translation is CASSLVRQFRYEQYF.

The chain couples TRBV27 to TRBJ1-1, with 8 bases aligning to TRBD1. The CDR3 loop spans 14 amino acids. CDR1 is MNHEY and CDR2 is SMNVEV in the germline V gene (reference sequence). After removal of 3 bases from V and 8 bases from J, the junction contained 8 bases not matched to a gene. In nucleotides, the CDR3 is TGTGCCAGCAGTTTGACAGGGGTATCGAGCGAAGCTTTCTTT. Encoded protein: CASSLTGVSSEAFF.

The chain recombines TRBV5-4 with TRBJ2-7; D is possibly TRBD2 (7 bases). The CDR3 has 13 amino acids. Germline V gene sequence: CDR1 SGHNT, CDR2 YYREEE (reference sequence). V lost 9 bases and J 3 bases, leaving 16 bases between the germline ends. The CDR3 here is CAKKGGIGYEQYF. CDR3 sequence (DNA): TGTGCCAAAAAGGGGGGGATTGGCTACGAGCAGTACTTC.

This sequence joins TRBV5-1 and TRBJ2-1, with TRBD2 matching over 10 bases. The V gene's germline CDR1 is SGHRS and CDR2 YFSETQ. J lost 3 bases, V lost 2 bases, and 8 bases had no gene match. The length of the CDR3 is 17 residues. The DNA of the CDR3 is TGCGCCAGCAGCTTCACTAAAGGACTAGCGGTCTACAATGAGCAGTTCTTC. As protein: CASSFTKGLAVYNEQFF.

This chain joins TRBV13 and TRBJ2-2; D gene unclear. The CDR3 is made up of 17 amino acids. The germline CDR1 and CDR2 sequences are PRHDT and FYEKMQ (reference sequence). Trimming removed 1 base from V and 7 bases from J, with 19 bases in between. This chain's CDR3 is CASSLVSTQEKGGELFF. The CDR3 DNA is TGTGCCAGCAGCTTAGTGTCGACTCAAGAAAAAGGCGGGGAGCTGTTTTTT.

The chain couples TRBV15 to TRBJ2-7; 7 bases map to TRBD1. Germline V gene lookup returns CDR1 LNHNV and CDR2 YYDKDF (reference sequence). The CDR3 is 15 residues long. V lost 0 bases to trimming and J lost 2 bases; unmatched junction nucleotides: 4. The CDR3, as DNA: TGTGCCACCAGCAGAGATGCAGGGGGAACCTACGAGCAGTACTTC. It encodes CATSRDAGGTYEQYF.

The V gene is TRBV28, the J gene TRBJ2-3; unclear D gene. The CDR3 totals 17 residues. Germline CDR1 is MDHEN and CDR2 is SYDVKM. The V end was cut by 5 bases, the J end by 2 bases, with 20 bases between. The CDR3 loop is CASSTSFGLRDTDTQYF. The CDR3 DNA is TGTGCCAGCAGTACGTCTTTTGGGCTAAGAGACACAGATACGCAGTATTTT.

This chain uses TRBV5-1 with TRBJ1-1; tentative D call: TRBD1 (6 bases). Trimming left V 4 bases short and J 1 base short, with 17 bases between. Germline loops: CDR1 SGHRS, CDR2 YFSETQ. The CDR3 is 16 residues long. The CDR3 spells CASSPMMGAKNTEAFF. Here the CDR3 DNA reads TGCGCCAGCAGCCCTATGATGGGGGCGAAGAACACTGAAGCTTTCTTT. Filled out from reference TRBV5-1 and TRBJ1-1, the complete variable domain reads KAGVTQTPRYLIKTRGQQVTLSCSPISGHRSVSWYQQTPGQGLQFLFEYFSETQRNKGNFPGRFSGRQFSNSRSEMNVSTLELGDSALYLCASSPMMGAKNTEAFFGQGTRLTVV.

This chain connects TRBV5-1 to TRBJ1-4; D might be TRBD1 (6 bases). The germline CDR1 and CDR2 sequences are SGHRS and YFSETQ. Deletions cut 1 base from V and 8 bases from J, with 12 bases between. The length of the CDR3 is 14 residues. CDR3 residues: CASSLKAGAEKLFF. In DNA form, the CDR3 reads TGCGCCAGCAGCTTGAAAGCAGGGGCGGAAAAACTGTTTTTT. The variable domain in full, with the rest retrieved from reference TRBV5-1 and TRBJ1-4, is KAGVTQTPRYLIKTRGQQVTLSCSPISGHRSVSWYQQTPGQGLQFLFEYFSETQRNKGNFPGRFSGRQFSNSRSEMNVSTLELGDSALYLCASSLKAGAEKLFFGSGTQLSVL.

The chain recombines TRBV28 with TRBJ2-1, with TRBD2 identical over 11 bases. J was trimmed by 0 bases and V by 5 bases; bases with no gene match: 6. Germline CDR1 and CDR2: MDHEN and SYDVKM. CDR3 size: 17 residues. The CDR3 spells CASSHLGTSGSYNEQFF. As DNA, the CDR3 is TGTGCCAGCAGTCACCTTGGGACTAGCGGCTCCTACAATGAGCAGTTCTTC.

This chain connects TRBV7-8 to TRBJ2-7; 7 bases are shared with TRBD2. V lost 5 bases, J lost 2 bases, and 6 bases stayed unmatched. The germline V gene encodes CDR1 SGHVS and CDR2 FQNEAQ. This CDR3 comprises 14 residues. CDR3 region: CASSPSGKPYEQYF. CDR3 in DNA: TGTGCCAGCAGCCCAAGCGGGAAGCCCTACGAGCAGTACTTC.

Only one count was recorded for this clone. The junction and the germline gene differ at one end; a read error may be behind it. V gene TRBV7-7 combines with J gene TRBJ2-2; TRBD1 aligns across 10 bases. The CDR3 runs to 16 residues. Germline lookup yields CDR1 SSHAT and CDR2 FNYEAQ (reference sequence). The CDR3 nucleotides read TGTGCTAGCAGGGATGACGGGACAGGGGACACCGGGGAGCTGTTTTTT. The encoded protein is CASRDDGTGDTGELFF.

The V gene is TRBV29-1, the J gene TRBJ1-2, with TRBD1 matching over 10 bases. J lost 12 bases, V lost 0 bases, and 4 bases had no gene match. Germline CDR1 SQVTM, CDR2 ANQGSEA. CDR3 length: 12 amino acids. The CDR3 is CSVEEGGQGNTF. CDR3 nucleotides: TGCAGCGTTGAAGAGGGGGGACAGGGGAACACCTTC.

In nucleotides, the CDR3 is TGTGCCAGCAGTCCCCCCATTTTGGCTCCTTATCAGCCCCAGCATTTT. Its protein product is CASSPPILAPYQPQHF. The V and J genes are TRBV28 and TRBJ1-5; D remains ambiguous. Trimming shortened V by 5 bases and J by 5 bases, and 19 bases separated the two germline ends. The germline V gene has CDR1 MDHEN and CDR2 SYDVKM. This CDR3 region has 16 residues.

This clone was seen once. The chain recombines TRBV29-1 with TRBJ1-4, with a weak D call TRBD1 (6 bases). With 5 bases removed from V and 5 bases from J, the gap between germline ends came to 9 bases. The CDR3 length is 12 residues. From germline, CDR1 is SQVTM and CDR2 ANQGSEA. The CDR3 region is CSVQGTNEKLFF. In nucleotides, the CDR3 is TGCAGCGTTCAGGGGACGAATGAAAAACTGTTTTTT.

The chain links TRBV5-1 to TRBJ1-5, with TRBD1 matching 10 bases. V lost 2 bases to trimming and J lost 0 bases; unmatched junction nucleotides: 5. This CDR3 region has 17 residues. Germline V gene lookup returns CDR1 SGHRS and CDR2 YFSETQ. The CDR3 sequence: CASSFGTGDHSNQPQHF. The DNA for the CDR3 is TGCGCCAGCAGCTTCGGGACAGGGGACCATAGCAATCAGCCCCAGCATTTT.

This chain connects TRBV10-3 to TRBJ2-1, with TRBD1 identical over 9 bases. CDR3 size: 13 residues. The germline CDR1 and CDR2 sequences are ENHRY and SYGVKD. Unmatched junction bases numbered 4, after V lost 8 bases and J lost 5 bases. The CDR3 nucleotides read TGTGCCATCCTGCGACAGGGGGACAATGAGCAGTTCTTC. This encodes CAILRQGDNEQFF.

The genes are TRBV5-6 and TRBJ1-4, with D maybe TRBD1 (5 bases). Germline CDR1 SGHDT, CDR2 YYEEEE. The length of the CDR3 is 16 residues. Trimming cost V 3 bases and J 0 bases, with 12 bases left between them. The chain's CDR3 is CASSSWGRATNEKLFF. Here the CDR3 DNA reads TGTGCCAGCAGCTCGTGGGGGAGGGCAACTAATGAAAAACTGTTTTTT.